This TCR beta chain appears in the sequencing data of a study of a mutant IDH1 vaccine in newly diagnosed glioma. Study context: Administration of eight vaccinations to patients took place in weeks 1, 3, 5, 7, 11, 15, 19, 23. Commencement of vaccination occurred 4-6 weeks following radiotherapy alone, or concurrently with temozolomide cycles.

Produced via immunoSEQ multiplex PCR; TCRdb's table is partial and in-frame only. The sample has 41,000 or so clones, 60% to 85% seen once; the top ten hold 6.3%. Whole-study results and caveats: Vaccination induced immune responses in around 93% of patients.

With regard to this clone: What it binds is unknown.

As for time point: week 23, last vaccination. With topical imiquimod, each dose of the vaccine consisted of 300 ug of mutant IDH1 20-mer peptide. The trim removed 6 bases at V and 4 bases at J, leaving 8 bases unmatched. The germline V gene encodes CDR1 SGHRS and CDR2 YFSETQ. The CDR3 loop spans 16 amino acids. V is TRBV5-1 and J is TRBJ2-2; 11 nucleotides agree with TRBD1. Source: PBMCs, taken from a glioma patient whose treatment included an IDH1 peptide vaccine. The source is a woman aged 35 to 49 with glioma. Some clones in this sample may be carry-over from other donors' samples. The CDR3 reads CASTDPGQGVTGELFF. The CDR3 coding sequence is TGCGCCAGCACTGACCCGGGACAGGGGGTCACCGGGGAGCTGTTTTTT.